The rows below give T cell receptor beta chains drawn from one sample of a study of CD8 T cells in Susac syndrome. TCRdb fed the immunoSEQ multiplex PCR reads into MiXCR, producing one record per CDR3 protein. The sample carries approximately 300,000 distinct CDR3 sequences, 85% recorded once. Sequenced material: CD8+ T cells from PBMCs. The origin of the receptors is a human donor with multiple sclerosis. CDR3s include the opening cysteine and the closing phenylalanine or tryptophan. The D gene is left open where the match is weak. Clone size is given for some rows only: seen once, a few or many times, or a class if the clone is expanded.

CDR3 protein: CASSPWATHTGERFF
CDR3 DNA: TGTGCCAGCAGCCCATGGGCAACGCACACCGGGGAGCGGTTTTTT
D gene: NA
V gene: TRBV3-1
clone size: NA
J gene: TRBJ2-2

CDR3 protein: CASSYDRQPQHF
CDR3 DNA: TGTGCCAGCAGTTACGATAGGCAGCCCCAGCATTTT
D gene: NA
V gene: TRBV6-2/TRBV6-3
clone size: once
J gene: TRBJ1-5

CDR3 protein: CASSPWASGISYNEQFF
CDR3 DNA: TGTGCCAGCAGTCCTTGGGCTAGCGGCATTTCCTACAATGAGCAGTTCTTC
D gene: TRBD2
V gene: TRBV6-4
clone size: NA
J gene: TRBJ2-1

CDR3 protein: CASSSPGQINQPQHF
CDR3 DNA: TGTGCCAGCAGTTCCCCGGGACAGATCAATCAGCCCCAGCATTTT
D gene: TRBD1
V gene: TRBV27
clone size: NA
J gene: TRBJ1-5

CDR3 protein: CASTLTSGEWGTEAFF
CDR3 DNA: TGTGCCAGCACTTTAACGTCAGGGGAATGGGGCACTGAAGCTTTCTTT
D gene: NA
V gene: TRBV6-5
clone size: NA
J gene: TRBJ1-1

CDR3 protein: CASSSGLAGAGEQFF
CDR3 DNA: TGTGCCAGCAGCTCCGGACTAGCGGGAGCGGGTGAGCAGTTCTTC
D gene: TRBD2
V gene: TRBV9
clone size: NA
J gene: TRBJ2-1

CDR3 protein: CASSWEPGANTEAFF
CDR3 DNA: TGTGCCAGCAGCTGGGAACCAGGGGCGAACACTGAAGCTTTCTTT
D gene: NA
V gene: TRBV5-4
clone size: NA
J gene: TRBJ1-1

CDR3 protein: CSARTWDRGDYNEQFF
CDR3 DNA: TGCAGTGCTAGGACCTGGGACAGGGGAGACTACAATGAGCAGTTCTTC
D gene: TRBD1
V gene: TRBV20-1
clone size: NA
J gene: TRBJ2-1

CDR3 protein: CASSASGVQETQYF
CDR3 DNA: TGTGCCAGCAGCGCAAGCGGGGTCCAAGAGACCCAGTACTTC
D gene: TRBD2
V gene: TRBV7-9
clone size: NA
J gene: TRBJ2-5

CDR3 protein: CASSPGGREETQYF
CDR3 DNA: TGTGCCAGCAGCCCTGGCGGGAGGGAAGAGACCCAGTACTTC
D gene: TRBD2
V gene: TRBV27
clone size: NA
J gene: TRBJ2-5

CDR3 protein: CASSGDQETQYF
CDR3 DNA: TGTGCCAGCTCAGGGGACCAAGAGACCCAGTACTTC
D gene: NA
V gene: TRBV7-9
clone size: NA
J gene: TRBJ2-5

CDR3 protein: CASKTGWGYTF
CDR3 DNA: TGTGCCAGCAAAACGGGATGGGGCTACACCTTC
D gene: NA
V gene: TRBV28
clone size: NA
J gene: TRBJ1-2

CDR3 protein: CASSLSSDRLSYEQYF
CDR3 DNA: TGTGCCAGCAGTTTATCGTCGGACAGGCTATCCTACGAGCAGTACTTC
D gene: TRBD1
V gene: TRBV27
clone size: NA
J gene: TRBJ2-7

CDR3 protein: CATQKGVANTGELFF
CDR3 DNA: TGTGCCACCCAAAAGGGAGTTGCGAACACCGGGGAGCTGTTTTTT
D gene: NA
V gene: TRBV7-8
clone size: NA
J gene: TRBJ2-2

CDR3 protein: CASTLRGRGFWSPLHF
CDR3 DNA: TGTGCCAGCACCCTCAGGGGGCGCGGCTTTTGGTCACCCCTCCACTTT
D gene: TRBD1
V gene: TRBV12-3/TRBV12-4
clone size: NA
J gene: TRBJ1-6

CDR3 protein: CASSRTARDYGYTF
CDR3 DNA: TGTGCCAGCAGTCGGACCGCGAGAGACTATGGCTACACCTTC
D gene: NA
V gene: TRBV6-2/TRBV6-3
clone size: NA
J gene: TRBJ1-2

CDR3 protein: CASSFLGRENTIYF
CDR3 DNA: TGTGCCAGCAGTTTTCTGGGCAGGGAAAACACCATATATTTT
D gene: NA
V gene: TRBV28
clone size: once
J gene: TRBJ1-3